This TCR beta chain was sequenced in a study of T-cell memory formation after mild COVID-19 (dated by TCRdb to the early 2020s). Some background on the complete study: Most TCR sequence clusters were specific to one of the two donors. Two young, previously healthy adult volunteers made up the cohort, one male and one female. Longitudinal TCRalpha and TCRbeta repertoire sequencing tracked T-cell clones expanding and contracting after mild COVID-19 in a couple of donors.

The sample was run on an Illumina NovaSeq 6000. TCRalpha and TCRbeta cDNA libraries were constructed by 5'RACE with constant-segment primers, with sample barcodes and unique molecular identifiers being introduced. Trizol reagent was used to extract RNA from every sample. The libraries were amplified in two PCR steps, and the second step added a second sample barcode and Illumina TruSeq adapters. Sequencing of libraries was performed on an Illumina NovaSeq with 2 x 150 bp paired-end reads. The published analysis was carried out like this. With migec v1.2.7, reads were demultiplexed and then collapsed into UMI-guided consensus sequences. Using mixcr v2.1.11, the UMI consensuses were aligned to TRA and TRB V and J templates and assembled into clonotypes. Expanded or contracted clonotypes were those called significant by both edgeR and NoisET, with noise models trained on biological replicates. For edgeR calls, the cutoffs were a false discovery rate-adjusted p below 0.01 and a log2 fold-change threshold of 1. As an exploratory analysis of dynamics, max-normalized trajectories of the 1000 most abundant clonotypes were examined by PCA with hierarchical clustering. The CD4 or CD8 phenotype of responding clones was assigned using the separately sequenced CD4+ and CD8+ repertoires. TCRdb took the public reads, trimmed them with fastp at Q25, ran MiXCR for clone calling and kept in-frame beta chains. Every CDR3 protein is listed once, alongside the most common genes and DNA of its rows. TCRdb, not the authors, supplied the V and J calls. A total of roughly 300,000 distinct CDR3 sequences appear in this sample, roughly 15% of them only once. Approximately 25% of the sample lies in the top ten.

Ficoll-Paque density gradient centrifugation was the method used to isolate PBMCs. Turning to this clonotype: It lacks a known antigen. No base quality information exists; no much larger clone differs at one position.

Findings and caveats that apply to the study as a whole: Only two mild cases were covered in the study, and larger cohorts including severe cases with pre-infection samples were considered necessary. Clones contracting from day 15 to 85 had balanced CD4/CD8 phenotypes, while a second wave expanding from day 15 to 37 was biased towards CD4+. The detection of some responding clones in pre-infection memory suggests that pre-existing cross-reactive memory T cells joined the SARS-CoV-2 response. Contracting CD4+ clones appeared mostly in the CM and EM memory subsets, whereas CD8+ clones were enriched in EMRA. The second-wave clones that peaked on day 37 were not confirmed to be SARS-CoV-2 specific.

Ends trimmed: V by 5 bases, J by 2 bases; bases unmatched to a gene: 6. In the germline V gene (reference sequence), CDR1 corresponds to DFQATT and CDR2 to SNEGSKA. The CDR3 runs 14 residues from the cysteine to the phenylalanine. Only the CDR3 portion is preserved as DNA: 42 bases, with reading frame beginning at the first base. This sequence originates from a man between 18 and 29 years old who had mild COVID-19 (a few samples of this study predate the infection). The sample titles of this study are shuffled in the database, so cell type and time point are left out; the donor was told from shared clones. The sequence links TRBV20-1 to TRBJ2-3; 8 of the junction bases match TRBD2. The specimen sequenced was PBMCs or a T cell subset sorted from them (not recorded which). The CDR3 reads CSAPSGGATDTQYF. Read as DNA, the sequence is TGCAGTGCTCCGAGCGGGGGAGCCACAGATACGCAGTATTTT.